Presented here are 32 T cell receptor beta chains from one specimen sequenced in a study of blood T cell repertoires in COVID-19 (dated by TCRdb to about 2020). Libraries were made using the immunoSEQ multiplex PCR assay. The source is immuneACCESS, and TCRdb retained only in-frame sequences with V and J called. Part of the clones is not carried over; for the studies checked, unresolved V genes explain less than half of this, and the remainder is unexplained. Present in this sample are over 250,000 clones, roughly 80% of which were seen just once. The top ten clonotypes cover over 1.1% of the sample. The sequencing input was peripheral blood. Every receptor here comes from a human donor with COVID-19, enrolled during active disease. The donor label of this sample is uncertain.

The chain links TRBV2 to TRBJ2-3; 12 bases match TRBD2. There are 15 residues in the CDR3. Germline values: CDR1 SNHLY, CDR2 FYNNEI. After removal of 7 bases from V and 5 bases from J, the junction contained 7 bases not matched to a gene. The CDR3 DNA follows: TGTGCCAGCATCGTACTAGCGGGAGGCCAAGATACGCAGTATTTT. Residues: CASIVLAGGQDTQYF. The entire variable domain, with the rest obtained from reference TRBV2 and TRBJ2-3, is as follows: EPEVTQTPSHQVTQMGQEVILRCVPISNHLYFYWYRQILGQKVEFLVSFYNNEISEKSEIFDDQFSVERPDGSNFTLKIRSTKLEDSAMYFCASIVLAGGQDTQYFGPGTRLTVL.

The chain joins TRBV11-3 to TRBJ2-1; D possibly corresponds to TRBD2 (6 bases). Trimming pared 1 base from V and 6 bases from J, leaving 13 bases between. Germline V gene data show CDR1 as SGHNT and CDR2 as YENEEA. The CDR3 sequence is 15 residues long. CDR3 bases: TGTGCCAGCAGCTTAGGAGTTGTGGGACTCAATGAGCAGTTCTTC. It translates to CASSLGVVGLNEQFF.

The genes are TRBV28 and TRBJ2-3; D is uncertain. The germline V and J ends were trimmed by 4 bases and 2 bases, with 13 bases remaining between them. CDR3 length equals 15 residues. Germline loops: CDR1 MDHEN, CDR2 SYDVKM. CDR3 amino acids: CASSSSRIPTDTQYF. In DNA form, the CDR3 reads TGTGCCAGCAGTTCCTCTAGGATCCCCACAGATACGCAGTATTTT.

This chain joins TRBV4-3 and TRBJ2-1; 9 nucleotides line up with TRBD2. The CDR3 has 17 residues. Trimming removed 0 bases from V and 7 bases from J; junction bases left unmatched: 10. Germline V lookup: CDR1 LGHNA, CDR2 YSLEER. For the CDR3, the DNA is TGCGCCAGCAGCCAAGATTGGGCGGGAGGGCCGGAGAATGAGCAGTTCTTC. Its translation is CASSQDWAGGPENEQFF.

In regard to this clone: The sample holds other DNA sequences that translate to the same CDR3. The chain recombines TRBV30 with TRBJ1-2; D might be TRBD1 (6 bases). V was cut by 0 bases and J by 5 bases, with 10 bases left in between. The CDR3 length is 13 residues. In germline, CDR1 is GTSNPN, CDR2 SVGIG (reference sequence). The CDR3 sequence: CAWSVAGAYGYTF. As DNA, the CDR3 is TGTGCCTGGAGTGTAGCAGGGGCATATGGCTACACCTTC.

Concerning this clone: At one boundary the junction diverges from the germline segment, which might be a read error. The chain couples TRBV28 to TRBJ1-2; D unresolved. Germline V gene sequence: CDR1 MDHEN, CDR2 SYDVKM. This CDR3 comprises 12 residues. In DNA, the CDR3 is TGTGCCAGCGGTTTGAGAAACTATGGCTACACCTTC. Its protein product is CASGLRNYGYTF.

This chain links TRBV19 with TRBJ1-5; 9 nucleotides align to TRBD1. After removal of 3 bases from V and 3 bases from J, the junction contained 6 bases not matched to a gene. This CDR3 is built from 16 residues. Germline CDR1 is LNHDA and CDR2 is SQIVND (reference sequence). CDR3 sequence: CASSIGTGFNNQPQHF. The CDR3 DNA sequence: TGTGCCAGTAGTATTGGGACAGGGTTCAACAATCAGCCCCAGCATTTT.

The chain combines TRBV19 with TRBJ2-4; 9 bases fit TRBD1. Trimming cost V 5 bases and J 7 bases; bases outside gene matches: 12. The CDR3 is made up of 16 amino acids. Germline V gives CDR1 LNHDA, CDR2 SQIVND (reference sequence). CDR3 bases: TGTGCCAGTAGTGCCCAGGGACAGGGTGTGGGGAACATTCAGTACTTC. Translation gives CASSAQGQGVGNIQYF.

V and J are TRBV15 and TRBJ1-1; unclear D gene. V was trimmed by 1 base and J by 6 bases, leaving 12 bases between them. Germline lookup yields CDR1 LNHNV and CDR2 YYDKDF (reference sequence). This CDR3 spans 14 amino acids. CDR3 amino acids: CATSRVRGSPEAFF. In DNA, the CDR3 is TGTGCCACCAGCAGAGTAAGAGGGTCACCTGAAGCTTTCTTT.

This clone was observed a few times. The chain links TRBV19 to TRBJ2-7; 13 nucleotides line up with TRBD2. The CDR3 is 16 residues long. The V segment lost 3 bases and the J segment 5 bases; nucleotides outside the gene matches: 7. CDR1 and CDR2 from the germline V gene are LNHDA and SQIVND (reference sequence). This CDR3 reads CASSIRLAGGSHEQYF. In DNA, the CDR3 is TGTGCCAGTAGTATCAGACTAGCGGGAGGAAGCCACGAGCAGTACTTC.

The chain links TRBV6-2 or TRBV6-3 to TRBJ2-3; possible D gene TRBD1, 5 bases. CDR1 and CDR2 (germline): MNHEY, SVGEGT. This CDR3 comprises 13 residues. V shed 6 bases and J shed 8 bases, with 15 bases lying between them. CDR3: CASSSEGHSTQYF. The CDR3 DNA reads TGTGCCAGCAGCTCGGAAGGACACAGTACGCAGTATTTT.

This clone was detected only a few times. The rearrangement uses TRBV9 and TRBJ2-3; 12 bases fit TRBD2. V shed 3 bases, J shed 5 bases, and the junction held 7 bases outside the gene matches. CDR1 and CDR2 from the germline V gene are SGDLS and YYNGEE. CDR3 length: 16 amino acids. CDR3 residues: CASSAPGLAGLDTQYF. Written as DNA, the CDR3 is TGTGCCAGCAGCGCCCCCGGACTAGCGGGATTAGATACGCAGTATTTT. Full variable domain (missing parts from reference TRBV9 and TRBJ2-3): DSGVTQTPKHLITATGQRVTLRCSPRSGDLSVYWYQQSLDQGLQFLIQYYNGEERAKGNILERFSAQQFPDLHSELNLSSLELGDSALYFCASSAPGLAGLDTQYFGPGTRLTVL.

In DNA form, the CDR3 reads TGTGCCAGCAGCCTCAGGGAAAAAGGTGGCTACACCTTC. Amino acids: CASSLREKGGYTF. The V call is TRBV3-1 (or the pseudogene TRBV3-2), the J call TRBJ1-2, with D possibly TRBD1 on 5 matching bases. The CDR3 has 13 residues. V was pared by 4 bases and J by 7 bases, with 13 bases between. The germline CDR1 and CDR2 sequences are LGHDT and YNNKEL (reference sequence).

The chain recombines TRBV5-6 with TRBJ1-2; D perhaps matches TRBD1 (6 bases). This CDR3 region has 16 residues. Trimming pared 4 bases from V and 1 base from J, leaving 17 bases between. CDR1 is SGHDT and CDR2 is YYEEEE in the germline V gene. The CDR3 nucleotides read TGTGCCAGCAGCCGGACAGTAGCGCCCCTTAACTATGGCTACACCTTC. Protein sequence: CASSRTVAPLNYGYTF.

About this clone: Within the sample, other DNA sequences also encode this same CDR3. The chain recombines TRBV11-2 with TRBJ1-1; no firm D call. CDR1 is SGHAT, CDR2 FQNNGV, per germline. This CDR3 contains 13 residues. Deletions cut 5 bases from V and 1 base from J, with 8 bases between. CDR3 nucleotides: TGTGCCAGCAGCCCGGGGTCGAACACTGAAGCTTTCTTT. Protein sequence: CASSPGSNTEAFF.

This chain's CDR3 is CASSEAGTGYTF. The DNA of the CDR3 is TGTGCCAGCAGTGAAGCGGGGACGGGCTACACCTTC. This sequence joins TRBV25-1 and TRBJ1-2; the D gene is possibly TRBD1 (5 bases). Germline V gene sequence: CDR1 MGHDK, CDR2 SYGVNS. The CDR3 is 12 amino acids. V was pared by 2 bases and J by 8 bases, with 9 bases between.

Points on this clone: This specimen includes other DNA sequences encoding the same CDR3. This chain joins TRBV19 and TRBJ2-2, with TRBD2 matching 14 bases. CDR1 LNHDA and CDR2 SQIVND come from the germline V gene (reference sequence). Losses at the gene ends were 3 bases for V and 3 bases for J; bases not matched to a gene: 0. The CDR3 consists of 16 residues. The CDR3 sequence is CASSMGLAGDTGELFF. CDR3 nucleotides: TGTGCCAGTAGTATGGGACTAGCGGGAGACACCGGGGAGCTGTTTTTT.

The chain uses TRBV3-1 (or the pseudogene TRBV3-2) and TRBJ2-1; 11 bases align to TRBD1. Per germline, CDR1 LGHDT and CDR2 YNNKEL (reference sequence). CDR3 length: 14 residues. Trimming cost V 5 bases and J 6 bases; bases outside gene matches: 3. The CDR3 region is CASSVDRGLNEQFF. DNA for the CDR3: TGTGCCAGCAGCGTGGACAGGGGGCTCAATGAGCAGTTCTTC.

V is TRBV15 and J is TRBJ2-5, with 13 bases aligning to TRBD2. The CDR3 loop spans 17 amino acids. With V trimmed by 0 bases and J by 5 bases, 6 bases remained unmatched. Per germline, CDR1 LNHNV and CDR2 YYDKDF (reference sequence). The CDR3 sequence is CATSREGTSGTRETQYF. DNA for the CDR3: TGTGCCACCAGCAGAGAGGGGACTAGCGGGACTCGGGAGACCCAGTACTTC.

This clone was seen a handful of times. This chain links TRBV4-3 with TRBJ1-6; 8 positions match TRBD1. V lost 0 bases and J lost 10; bases outside the gene matches: 14. CDR3 length equals 18 residues. The germline gives CDR1 LGHNA, CDR2 YSLEER. CDR3 nucleotide sequence: TGCGCCAGCAGCCAAGATTCCCCCCAGGGGGCGGTTGGCTCACCCCTCCACTTT. Its protein is CASSQDSPQGAVGSPLHF.

This rearrangement joins TRBV7-3 to TRBJ1-1, with D maybe TRBD1 (5 bases). Germline-derived CDR1 and CDR2 are SGHTA and FQGTGA. Trimming removed 3 bases from V and 0 bases from J, with 11 bases in between. The CDR3 is 15 amino acids. The CDR3 loop reads CASSFSRVLNTEAFF. CDR3 in DNA: TGTGCCAGCAGCTTCTCCAGGGTATTGAACACTGAAGCTTTCTTT.

The chain has TRBV7-3 and TRBJ2-1, with 8 nucleotides matching TRBD2. CDR1 and CDR2 from the germline V gene are SGHTA and FQGTGA. The CDR3 is 14 residues long. V lost 6 bases and J lost 5; bases outside the gene matches: 6. The CDR3: CASRDPGGDNEQFF. CDR3 DNA sequence: TGTGCCAGCAGAGACCCCGGGGGGGACAATGAGCAGTTCTTC.

The V and J genes are TRBV5-6 and TRBJ2-2, with D maybe TRBD2 (6 bases). This CDR3 comprises 17 residues. The germline V gene encodes CDR1 SGHDT and CDR2 YYEEEE. Trimming removed 4 bases from V and 0 bases from J, with 16 bases in between. CDR3 in DNA: TGTGCCAGCAGCCGGGGGTTGGGGACCCCGAACACCGGGGAGCTGTTTTTT. It encodes CASSRGLGTPNTGELFF. Using reference TRBV5-6 and TRBJ2-2 for the parts outside the CDR3, the full variable domain is DAGVTQSPTHLIKTRGQQVTLRCSPKSGHDTVSWYQQALGQGPQFIFQYYEEEERQRGNFPDRFSGHQFPNYSSELNVNALLLGDSALYLCASSRGLGTPNTGELFFGEGSRLTVL.

The chain uses TRBV5-1 and TRBJ1-1; D is possibly TRBD1 (6 bases). Germline-derived CDR1 and CDR2 are SGHRS and YFSETQ. The CDR3 is made up of 17 amino acids. The ends were cut back, 1 base at V and 4 bases at J, with 20 bases in the middle. The DNA for the CDR3 is TGCGCCAGCAGCTTGAATTCGGTAGGGGGAGGGGGCACTGAAGCTTTCTTT. Protein sequence: CASSLNSVGGGGTEAFF.

Only a few counts were recorded for this clone. The DNA for the CDR3 is TGTGCCAGCAGTTACACGGCAGGGGGCACTGAAGCTTTCTTT. Translated: CASSYTAGGTEAFF. V is TRBV6-2 or TRBV6-3 and J is TRBJ1-1; 7 nucleotides align to TRBD1. With 2 bases clipped from V and 4 bases from J, the junction kept 4 bases outside the gene matches. The germline gives CDR1 MNHEY, CDR2 SVGEGT. This CDR3 is built from 14 residues.

V gene TRBV6-4 combines with J gene TRBJ1-1; D not certain. The CDR3 runs to 13 residues. Trimming removed 4 bases from V and 1 base from J, with 7 bases in between. Germline-derived CDR1 and CDR2 are MRHNA and SNTAGT. The CDR3 bases are TGTGCCAGCAGTGTTGAGGAGAACACTGAAGCTTTCTTT. Encoded protein: CASSVEENTEAFF.

The J gene is TRBJ1-1, the V gene TRBV28; D ambiguous. Trimming cost V 3 bases and J 0 bases, with 2 bases left between them. Germline-derived CDR1 and CDR2 are MDHEN and SYDVKM. The CDR3 loop spans 12 amino acids. CDR3 amino acids: CASSFMNTEAFF. CDR3 nucleotide sequence: TGTGCCAGCAGTTTTATGAACACTGAAGCTTTCTTT. The full variable domain, in which reference TRBV28 and TRBJ1-1 provide the parts outside the CDR3, is DVKVTQSSRYLVKRTGEKVFLECVQDMDHENMFWYRQDPGLGLRLIYFSYDVKMKEKGDIPEGYSVSREKKERFSLILESASTNQTSMYLCASSFMNTEAFFGQGTRLTVV.

V is TRBV5-1 and J is TRBJ2-5; D remains unclear. With 2 bases removed from V and 2 bases from J, the gap between germline ends came to 10 bases. The CDR3 spans 14 residues. The germline V gene has CDR1 SGHRS and CDR2 YFSETQ. The CDR3 loop reads CASSLQQNQETQYF. The DNA of the CDR3 is TGCGCCAGCAGCTTACAGCAAAATCAAGAGACCCAGTACTTC.

The CDR3 is CASSESGQEGHKLFF. The CDR3 DNA reads as TGTGCCAGCAGTGAATCGGGCCAGGAGGGCCATAAACTGTTTTTT. V gene TRBV6-1 combines with J gene TRBJ1-4; D not certain. V lost 2 bases and J lost 11, with 18 bases in between. Germline V gene lookup returns CDR1 MNHNS and CDR2 SASEGT. This CDR3 is 15 amino acids long.

The chain joins TRBV5-1 to TRBJ2-1; no definite D call. V was trimmed by 1 base and J by 5 bases, leaving 7 bases between them. The CDR3 is 13 residues long. Germline CDR1 reads SGHRS; CDR2 reads YFSETQ. The CDR3 spells CASSLITHNEQFF. The DNA of the CDR3 is TGCGCCAGCAGCTTGATTACTCACAATGAGCAGTTCTTC.

The chain uses TRBV11-2 and TRBJ1-2; 9 positions agree with TRBD1. V lost 2 bases and J lost 13; bases outside the gene matches: 5. The CDR3 loop spans 12 amino acids. Per germline, CDR1 SGHAT and CDR2 FQNNGV. CDR3 bases: TGTGCCAGCAGCTTAACAGGGGGCAGGGTCACCTTC. Its protein product is CASSLTGGRVTF.

V is TRBV2 and J is TRBJ1-2; possibly TRBD1 for D (6 bases). Trimming pared 2 bases from V and 8 bases from J, leaving 15 bases between. Germline CDR1 is SNHLY and CDR2 is FYNNEI. This CDR3 is 14 amino acids long. This CDR3 reads CASSEIRGGYGYTF. CDR3 sequence (DNA): TGTGCCAGCAGTGAAATCAGGGGCGGTTACGGCTACACCTTC.